The 26 T cell receptor beta chains given below trace back to one sample, sequenced in a study of blood T cell repertoires in COVID-19 (dated by TCRdb to 2018 to 2020). Libraries were built with the immunoSEQ multiplex PCR assay. TCRdb's version of the immuneACCESS table is confined to in-frame rearrangements and falls short of the full clone set. An unresolved V gene accounts for under half of the shortfall where checked; the remainder is of unknown origin. The sample table lists about 120,000 clones, around 83% of them with a count of one. The top ten clonotypes cover roughly 3.9% of the sample. Material: PBMCs or T cells enriched from blood (not recorded which). The receptors were gathered from a woman in her 30s who had recovered from COVID-19.

The V gene is TRBV20-1, the J gene TRBJ1-2; possibly TRBD1 for D (6 bases). CDR1 and CDR2 (germline): DFQATT, SNEGSKA (reference sequence). Trimming removed 3 bases from V and 7 bases from J, with 15 bases in between. This CDR3 comprises 13 residues. Here the CDR3 reads CSASGPGVFGYTF. The CDR3 DNA sequence: TGCAGTGCTAGTGGCCCAGGGGTTTTTGGCTACACCTTC.

This clone showed up just once. The chain recombines TRBV28 with TRBJ1-2; possible D gene TRBD1, 6 bases. V lost 3 bases and J lost 0, with 8 bases in between. The germline V gene encodes CDR1 MDHEN and CDR2 SYDVKM. This CDR3 is built from 14 residues. CDR3 in amino acids: CASSFRGSNYGYTF. CDR3 nucleotides: TGTGCCAGCAGTTTCAGGGGATCTAACTATGGCTACACCTTC.

J is TRBJ2-7 and V is TRBV5-1, with D possibly matching TRBD2 (5 bases). The CDR3 contains 12 residues. Germline lookup yields CDR1 SGHRS and CDR2 YFSETQ. V was cut by 5 bases and J by 3 bases, with 9 bases left in between. CDR3: CASSEGYYEQYF. In DNA form, the CDR3 reads TGCGCCAGCAGTGAGGGCTACTACGAGCAGTACTTC.

V is TRBV25-1 and J is TRBJ1-5; 10 bases are a match to TRBD1. The CDR3 totals 14 residues. Germline V lookup: CDR1 MGHDK, CDR2 SYGVNS. The V and J ends lost 4 bases and 11 bases, in that order; junction bases with no gene match: 8. CDR3 residues: CASSGPGTGVAQHF. CDR3 nucleotide sequence: TGTGCCAGCAGTGGTCCCGGGACAGGGGTGGCCCAGCATTTT.

V usage is TRBV5-6 and J usage is TRBJ2-7; 15 bases line up with TRBD2. Trimming removed 4 bases from V and 4 bases from J; junction bases left unmatched: 6. From germline, CDR1 is SGHDT and CDR2 YYEEEE. The length of the CDR3 is 16 residues. CDR3 residues: CASSQRTSGRAYEQYF. The CDR3 DNA sequence: TGTGCCAGCAGCCAGAGGACTAGCGGGAGGGCTTACGAGCAGTACTTC.

The chain joins TRBV10-3 to TRBJ2-1; 14 bases align to TRBD2. Trimming cost V 7 bases and J 8 bases; bases outside gene matches: 7. CDR3 length equals 15 residues. Germline V gene lookup returns CDR1 ENHRY and CDR2 SYGVKD. The CDR3 is CAITSGTSGSDEQFF. The CDR3 bases are TGTGCCATCACCTCCGGGACTAGCGGGAGCGATGAGCAGTTCTTC.

The chain combines TRBV10-3 with TRBJ2-3; no definite D call. The CDR3 totals 11 residues. The V and J ends lost 9 bases and 7 bases respectively, with 11 bases between them. The germline V gene has CDR1 ENHRY and CDR2 SYGVKD. For the CDR3, the DNA is TGTGCCATTGCTAGTTCCAATACGCAGTATTTT. Translated: CAIASSNTQYF.

The genes are TRBV4-1 and TRBJ2-3, with 10 bases aligning to TRBD2. The CDR3 is 16 residues long. Germline values: CDR1 MGHRA, CDR2 YSYEKL. V dropped 0 bases and J dropped 7; count of bases not matched to a gene: 7. CDR3 protein: CASSQEIAGGPHTQYF. As DNA, the CDR3 is TGCGCCAGCAGCCAAGAGATAGCGGGAGGCCCCCATACGCAGTATTTT.

This chain links TRBV28 with TRBJ2-7; 8 positions match TRBD2. Germline CDR1 is MDHEN and CDR2 is SYDVKM. V lost 6 bases and J lost 5; bases outside the gene matches: 9. CDR3 length equals 14 residues. The CDR3 spells CASRAGTRLNEQYF. CDR3 sequence (DNA): TGTGCCAGCAGGGCCGGGACTAGGCTAAACGAGCAGTACTTC. The variable domain in full, completed from reference TRBV28 and TRBJ2-7, reads DVKVTQSSRYLVKRTGEKVFLECVQDMDHENMFWYRQDPGLGLRLIYFSYDVKMKEKGDIPEGYSVSREKKERFSLILESASTNQTSMYLCASRAGTRLNEQYFGPGTRLTVT.

The rearrangement joins TRBV7-9 to TRBJ2-2; D ambiguous. Trimming took off 2 bases at V and 0 bases at J, with 13 bases between the two ends. The CDR3 is made up of 17 amino acids. Germline-derived CDR1 and CDR2 are SEHNR and FQNEAQ (reference sequence). The CDR3 loop is CASSLTPREANTGELFF. As DNA, the CDR3 is TGTGCCAGCAGCTTAACCCCTAGAGAGGCGAACACCGGGGAGCTGTTTTTT.

CDR3 coding DNA: TGCGCCAGCAGCCAAGACCCCCCCAACAGGGGGCTAGATCAGCCCCAGCATTTT. Translating gives CASSQDPPNRGLDQPQHF. The V call is TRBV4-3, the J call TRBJ1-5; 9 positions match TRBD1. CDR1 LGHNA and CDR2 YSLEER come from the germline V gene. J lost 5 bases, V lost 0 bases, and 11 bases had no gene match. CDR3 length: 18 residues.

This chain joins TRBV27 and TRBJ2-6, with 8 bases lining up with TRBD1. CDR1 is MNHEY, CDR2 SMNVEV, per germline (reference sequence). This CDR3 spans 17 amino acids. The V and J ends lost 6 bases and 0 bases, in that order; junction bases with no gene match: 7. DNA of the CDR3: TGTGCCAGCAGCCCTGGGACAGGAGGCTCTGGGGCCAACGTCCTGACTTTC. Protein product: CASSPGTGGSGANVLTF.

The rearrangement joins TRBV19 to TRBJ1-1; a possible D gene is TRBD1 (6 bases). The V end was cut by 10 bases, the J end by 1 base, with 16 bases between. Germline V CDR1 and CDR2: LNHDA, SQIVND (reference sequence). This CDR3 is built from 14 residues. CDR3: CATSTGRGNTEAFF. The CDR3 DNA follows: TGTGCCACCTCGACAGGCCGGGGGAACACTGAAGCTTTCTTT. Complete variable domain (other parts from reference TRBV19 and TRBJ1-1): DGGITQSPKYLFRKEGQNVTLSCEQNLNHDAMYWYRQDPGQGLRLIYYSQIVNDFQKGDIAEGYSVSREKKESFPLTVTSAQKNPTAFYLCATSTGRGNTEAFFGQGTRLTVV.

The chain is built from TRBV6-1 and TRBJ1-2; 9 bases agree with TRBD1. CDR1 MNHNS and CDR2 SASEGT come from the germline V gene. The J segment lost 8 bases and the V segment lost 6 bases, leaving 4 bases of the junction unmatched. The CDR3 has 12 residues. CDR3 sequence: CASRQGAGGYTF. CDR3 bases: TGTGCCAGCAGACAGGGGGCGGGAGGCTACACCTTC.

This clone was seen more than once but under ten times. The rearrangement links TRBV7-8 to TRBJ1-2; TRBD1 matches 7 bases. The germline gives CDR1 SGHVS, CDR2 FQNEAQ. CDR3 length: 18 amino acids. The ends lost 0 bases at V and 1 base at J; junction bases unmatched: 11. The CDR3 bases are TGTGCCAGCAGCTTAGCGCTTGGGGACAGCTCTAATAACTATGGCTACACCTTC. This gives the protein CASSLALGDSSNNYGYTF.

V usage is TRBV21-1 and J usage is TRBJ2-1; TRBD2 reflects the table's D call only, with no check against the DNA. TRBV21-1 is labeled a pseudogene. The CDR3 has 14 residues. The CDR3 bases are TGTGCCAGCAGCAAGGAACTAGGTCCGGCTGAGCAGTTCTTC. This gives the protein CASSKELGPAEQFF.

V usage is TRBV29-1 and J usage is TRBJ1-1; TRBD1 aligns across 8 bases. The CDR3 length is 16 residues. V was clipped by 6 bases and J by 3 bases; unmatched bases: 15. Germline values: CDR1 SQVTM, CDR2 ANQGSEA. The CDR3: CSVPTVGQAQHTEAFF. CDR3 nucleotide sequence: TGCAGCGTCCCTACGGTGGGACAGGCACAGCACACTGAAGCTTTCTTT.

This chain connects TRBV28 to TRBJ1-5; weak D call: TRBD1 (5 bases). The germline V gene encodes CDR1 MDHEN and CDR2 SYDVKM. CDR3 length equals 14 residues. Trimming pared 6 bases from V and 2 bases from J, leaving 11 bases between. The chain's CDR3 is CASRRDGRNQPQHF. Here the CDR3 DNA reads TGTGCCAGCAGGCGGGACGGTCGCAATCAGCCCCAGCATTTT.

This sequence joins TRBV10-2 and TRBJ2-1; tentative D call: TRBD2 (5 bases). The CDR3 runs 14 residues. The germline V gene has CDR1 WSHSY and CDR2 SAAADI. The V gene lost 2 bases and the J gene lost 0 bases, with 5 bases spanning the gap. The CDR3 coding sequence is TGCGCCAGCAGTGAGACTAGCTCCTACAATGAGCAGTTCTTC. Translation gives CASSETSSYNEQFF.

V usage is TRBV30 and J usage is TRBJ2-5, with 7 nucleotides matching TRBD1. With 4 bases clipped from V and 5 bases from J, the junction kept 10 bases outside the gene matches. The CDR3 contains 14 residues. CDR1 and CDR2 (germline): GTSNPN, SVGIG (reference sequence). The CDR3: CAWTRDSWLETQYF. Here the CDR3 DNA reads TGTGCCTGGACCCGGGACAGTTGGTTGGAGACCCAGTACTTC.

This rearrangement joins TRBV6-1 to TRBJ2-7, with 8 bases identical to TRBD2. CDR3 length: 16 residues. Losses at the gene ends were 4 bases for V and 0 bases for J; bases not matched to a gene: 8. Germline V lookup: CDR1 MNHNS, CDR2 SASEGT. The chain's CDR3 is CASSVDLSGNSYEQYF. The CDR3 nucleotides are TGTGCCAGCAGTGTTGACCTTAGCGGGAACTCCTACGAGCAGTACTTC.

This clone was counted between two and nine times. This sequence joins TRBV4-2 and TRBJ2-7; TRBD2 aligns across 11 bases. Germline CDR1 reads LGHNA; CDR2 reads YNFKEQ. The CDR3 runs 15 residues. The V gene end was trimmed by 3 bases and the J gene end by 0 bases; junction bases not matched to a gene: 1. For the CDR3, the DNA is TGTGCCAGCAGCCAGGGACTAGCGGACTCCTACGAGCAGTACTTC. Its protein product is CASSQGLADSYEQYF.

This chain joins TRBV27 and TRBJ2-1, with 7 positions matching TRBD2. The CDR3 has 15 residues. The germline V gene has CDR1 MNHEY and CDR2 SMNVEV (reference sequence). With 11 bases clipped from V and 1 base from J, the junction kept 11 bases outside the gene matches. CDR3 sequence (DNA): TGTGCCTGCTCTTCCCGGGAGGTGTCCTACAATGAGCAGTTCTTC. Translation: CACSSREVSYNEQFF.

By proportion, this clone is medium-sized (0.01 to 0.1%). The chain uses TRBV6-5 and TRBJ1-1; no clear D gene. The CDR3 has 14 residues. Per germline, CDR1 MNHEY and CDR2 SVGAGI. Deletions cut 6 bases from V and 2 bases from J, with 13 bases between. The CDR3 region is CASSYSGENTEAFF. The CDR3 DNA reads TGTGCCAGCAGCTATTCGGGAGAAAACACTGAAGCTTTCTTT.

This chain uses TRBV30 with TRBJ2-1; 9 bases match TRBD2. Germline lookup yields CDR1 GTSNPN and CDR2 SVGIG (reference sequence). J lost 3 bases, V lost 3 bases, and 6 bases had no gene match. The CDR3 has 15 residues. This CDR3 reads CAWSGPLAGYNEQFF. CDR3 DNA: TGTGCCTGGAGCGGCCCACTAGCGGGCTACAATGAGCAGTTCTTC.

V and J are TRBV5-3 and TRBJ2-4; D unresolved. TRBV5-3 is marked as an open reading frame, function uncertain. Trimming took off 0 bases at V and 4 bases at J, with 11 bases between the two ends. The CDR3 length is 15 residues. DNA for the CDR3: TGTGCCAGAAGCTTGGAATCTGTAACAAAAAACATTCAGTACTTC. Translation: CARSLESVTKNIQYF.